Listed here are 10 T cell receptor beta chains from one sample, sequenced in a study of blood T cell repertoires in COVID-19. Repertoires were generated with immunoSEQ multiplex PCR, while TCRdb's copy carries only in-frame clones and drops some. The data show 120,000 or so clones, about 85% seen once. Sequenced material: peripheral blood. Source of these receptors: a man older than 75 with active or convalescent COVID-19.

This clone was seen only once. The rearrangement joins TRBV6-5 to TRBJ1-6, with TRBD1 matching 7 bases. The CDR3 spans 15 residues. Germline CDR1 and CDR2: MNHEY and SVGAGI. Trimming took 6 bases from V and 3 from J; bases not matched to a gene: 5. The chain's CDR3 is CASSRTGLYNSPLHF. Written as DNA, the CDR3 is TGTGCCAGCAGCAGGACAGGTCTCTATAATTCACCCCTCCACTTT.

The chain carries TRBV9 and TRBJ2-2; no definite D call. V dropped 4 bases and J dropped 4 bases, with 8 bases sitting between them. The CDR3 runs to 13 residues. CDR1 SGDLS and CDR2 YYNGEE come from the germline V gene. This chain's CDR3 is CASSLRGTGELFF. In nucleotides, the CDR3 is TGTGCCAGCAGCCTGCGCGGCACCGGGGAGCTGTTTTTT.

This chain links TRBV6-5 with TRBJ2-1; 8 bases match TRBD2. The CDR3 spans 15 residues. Germline values: CDR1 MNHEY, CDR2 SVGAGI. The trim removed 4 bases at V and 3 bases at J, leaving 5 bases unmatched. DNA for the CDR3: TGTGCCAGCAGTTCCCAAAGCGGGAGCTACAATGAGCAGTTCTTC. This codes for CASSSQSGSYNEQFF.

The V and J genes are TRBV7-7 and TRBJ2-7; TRBD1 matches at 10 bases. The CDR3 length is 15 residues. Germline assignment: CDR1 SSHAT and CDR2 FNYEAQ (reference sequence). The V and J ends lost 5 bases and 3 bases, in that order; junction bases with no gene match: 7. CDR3 amino acids: CASSLRTGGDYEQYF. CDR3 sequence (DNA): TGTGCCAGCAGCCTCCGGACAGGGGGAGACTACGAGCAGTACTTC. Based on the CDR3 plus reference TRBV7-7 and TRBJ2-7, the full variable domain is GAGVSQSPRYKVTKRGQDVTLRCDPISSHATLYWYQQALGQGPEFLTYFNYEAQPDKSGLPSDRFSAERPEGSISTLTIQRTEQRDSAMYRCASSLRTGGDYEQYFGPGTRLTVT.

The chain is built from TRBV5-6 and TRBJ1-3; 8 bases fit TRBD1. V lost 2 bases to trimming and J lost 2 bases; unmatched junction nucleotides: 3. CDR1 is SGHDT, CDR2 YYEEEE, per germline. The CDR3 spans 15 residues. The CDR3 spells CASSFGQGTGNTIYF. The CDR3 DNA reads as TGTGCCAGCAGCTTTGGACAGGGCACTGGAAACACCATATATTTT.

The chain recombines TRBV27 with TRBJ1-1; TRBD1 aligns across 10 bases. In germline, CDR1 is MNHEY, CDR2 SMNVEV (reference sequence). The ends lost 5 bases at V and 4 bases at J; junction bases unmatched: 4. CDR3 size: 14 residues. As DNA, the CDR3 is TGTGCCAGCAGTCGACGGACAGGGGGCACTGAAGCTTTCTTT. Protein: CASSRRTGGTEAFF.

This clone was seen just once. The gene calls are TRBV27 and TRBJ2-3; TRBD2 agrees at 10 bases. CDR1 and CDR2 from the germline V gene are MNHEY and SMNVEV (reference sequence). This CDR3 contains 19 residues. V trimming: 5 bases; J trimming: 2 bases; junction bases outside the gene matches: 16. For the CDR3, the DNA is TGTGCCAGCAGTATGGCTAGCGGGGGAACGAGACGTTACACAGATACGCAGTATTTT. Translation: CASSMASGGTRRYTDTQYF.

The CDR3 bases are TGCGCCAGCAGCTTGGTGGGGGGGACTAGTGGCGATGAGCAGTTCTTC. It yields the protein CASSLVGGTSGDEQFF. The chain uses TRBV5-1 and TRBJ2-1; 8 nucleotides match TRBD2. Germline CDR1 is SGHRS and CDR2 is YFSETQ. CDR3 size: 16 residues. V was clipped by 0 bases and J by 8 bases; unmatched bases: 10. Drawing the rest from reference TRBV5-1 and TRBJ2-1, the complete variable domain is KAGVTQTPRYLIKTRGQQVTLSCSPISGHRSVSWYQQTPGQGLQFLFEYFSETQRNKGNFPGRFSGRQFSNSRSEMNVSTLELGDSALYLCASSLVGGTSGDEQFFGPGTRLTVL.

The gene calls are TRBV18 and TRBJ2-2, with a weak D call TRBD1 (6 bases). The ends were cut back, 3 bases at V and 2 bases at J, with 13 bases in the middle. Per the germline V gene, CDR1 is KGHSH and CDR2 is LQKENI. The CDR3 consists of 16 residues. CDR3 sequence: CASSPTSGVNTGELFF. CDR3 nucleotide sequence: TGTGCCAGCTCACCGACCTCAGGGGTCAACACCGGGGAGCTGTTTTTT.

The chain uses TRBV10-3 and TRBJ1-4; 7 nucleotides match TRBD1. The CDR3 is 14 amino acids. Germline CDR1 is ENHRY and CDR2 is SYGVKD. V shed 5 bases, J shed 6 bases, and the junction held 6 bases outside the gene matches. The CDR3 is CAISPGQRHEKLFF. CDR3 bases: TGTGCCATCAGTCCGGGACAGAGGCATGAAAAACTGTTTTTT.